This TCR beta chain was observed in a study of blood T cell repertoires in COVID-19. Study in general: Samples of COVID-19 (acute and convalescent) were obtained from the United States, Italy and Spain. T cells, B-cell-depleted T cells, or PBMCs provided the cDNA or gDNA that served as material.

Original methodology: The authors estimated nucleated cell counts from reference gene primer amplification. Sequencing used immunoSEQ multiplex PCR; TCRdb keeps in-frame clones, though not all of them. V, J and clone size derive from that table, while D and trimming were established from the DNA sequence. Here the sample spans 110,000 to 150,000 clones, roughly 86% being singletons. This clonotype was obtained from a human donor in a cohort sampled during active COVID-19. Sequencing was done on a sample of peripheral blood.

The CDR3 DNA reads as TGTGCCAGCACGGAGGTCGGGGTGAACACTGAAGCTTTCTTT. Translation: CASTEVGVNTEAFF. This rearrangement joins TRBV6-5 to TRBJ1-1; D gene uncertain. Trimming took 7 bases from V and 0 from J, leaving 12 bases between them. There are 14 residues in the CDR3. Looked up from germline, CDR1 is MNHEY and CDR2 is SVGAGI.